One and the same sample provided the 2 T cell receptor beta chains below, sequenced in a study of cytomegalovirus exposure and HLA in healthy donors. TCRdb keeps only in-frame clones here, not all; method: immunoSEQ multiplex PCR. The profile shows 75,000 to 100,000 clones, approximately 96% of them singletons. The sequenced sample was PBMCs. The origin of the receptors is a man aged 18-30 years in good health and CMV-seronegative.

The chain has TRBV9 and TRBJ2-2, with D possibly matching TRBD1 (6 bases). Per germline, CDR1 SGDLS and CDR2 YYNGEE. The CDR3 runs 15 residues. Trimming took 0 bases from V and 4 from J, leaving 10 bases between them. CDR3 amino acids: CASSVGGHGTGELFF. In nucleotides, the CDR3 is TGTGCCAGCAGCGTAGGGGGGCACGGCACCGGGGAGCTGTTTTTT.

The J gene is TRBJ2-5, the V gene TRBV5-4, with a possible D match to TRBD1 (5 bases). V shed 2 bases and J shed 4 bases, with 18 bases lying between them. The CDR3 is 16 residues long. From germline, CDR1 is SGHNT and CDR2 YYREEE (reference sequence). The CDR3 here is CASSLKGAFFGETQYF. CDR3 nucleotides: TGTGCCAGCAGCTTAAAAGGGGCTTTTTTCGGAGAGACCCAGTACTTC.